This T cell receptor (beta chain) was profiled in a study of cytomegalovirus exposure and HLA in healthy donors. The donors formed part of the roughly 110-subject validation cohort, distinct from the 666-subject first cohort. Produced via immunoSEQ multiplex PCR; TCRdb's table is partial and in-frame only. The sample carries roughly 150,000 clones, approximately 90% recorded once. CDR1 WSHSY and CDR2 SAAADI come from the germline V gene. The CDR3 covers 15 residues. Trimming removed 7 bases from V and 3 bases from J; junction bases left unmatched: 6. The sequence was collected from a man aged 18-30 years in good health and CMV-seronegative. The genes are TRBV10-2 and TRBJ2-3; 11 bases map to TRBD2. The specimen was PBMCs. This CDR3 is CASILAGGRTDTQYF. CDR3 bases: TGCGCCAGCATCCTAGCGGGGGGCCGAACAGATACGCAGTATTTT.